What follows are 31 T cell receptor beta chains derived from one specimen sequenced in a study of PD-1 blockade in classical Hodgkin lymphoma. Here immunoSEQ multiplex PCR was the method, and the copy in TCRdb shows in-frame clones only, minus some. The sample shows roughly 7,300 clones, 60% to 85% of them seen only once. The time point: newly diagnosed, previously untreated cHL patient sample. The specimen was peripheral blood mononuclear cells (PBMCs). The receptors stem from a human donor with classical Hodgkin lymphoma.

This clone showed up just a few times. The rearrangement uses TRBV7-9 and TRBJ1-5, with 10 bases identical to TRBD1. V lost 5 bases, J lost 4 bases, and 2 bases stayed unmatched. The CDR3 extends over 14 amino acids. The germline V gene has CDR1 SEHNR and CDR2 FQNEAQ (reference sequence). This CDR3 reads CASSRGQGNQPQHF. CDR3 bases: TGTGCCAGCAGCCGGGGACAGGGGAATCAGCCCCAGCATTTT.

The J gene is TRBJ1-1, the V gene TRBV13, with D maybe TRBD1 (6 bases). The ends were cut back, 4 bases at V and 5 bases at J, with 11 bases in the middle. The germline V gene encodes CDR1 PRHDT and CDR2 FYEKMQ (reference sequence). This CDR3 is built from 13 residues. As DNA, the CDR3 is TGTGCCAGCAGCTCGGCGGGGGCAACTGAAGCTTTCTTT. It codes for CASSSAGATEAFF. Variable domain in full (rest from reference TRBV13 and TRBJ1-1): AAGVIQSPRHLIKEKRETATLKCYPIPRHDTVYWYQQGPGQDPQFLISFYEKMQSDKGSIPDRFSAQQFSDYHSELNMSSLELGDSALYFCASSSAGATEAFFGQGTRLTVV.

This clone has more than one count but fewer than ten. The chain carries TRBV2 and TRBJ2-1, with 13 bases that match TRBD2. The CDR3 has 16 residues. Germline V gene data show CDR1 as SNHLY and CDR2 as FYNNEI. Losses at the gene ends were 5 bases for V and 5 bases for J; bases not matched to a gene: 6. The CDR3 DNA follows: TGTGCCAGCAGTTACACCGGGACTAGCGGGAACAATGAGCAGTTCTTC. Translation gives CASSYTGTSGNNEQFF.

The chain recombines TRBV10-3 with TRBJ1-2, with a possible D match to TRBD1 (5 bases). V was cut by 5 bases and J by 6 bases, with 13 bases left in between. Per germline, CDR1 ENHRY and CDR2 SYGVKD. This CDR3 is built from 13 residues. The CDR3 region is CAISSGPGDGYTF. CDR3 coding DNA: TGTGCCATCAGTTCGGGCCCGGGGGATGGCTACACCTTC.

The J gene is TRBJ1-4, the V gene TRBV5-4; 10 positions agree with TRBD1. The trim removed 4 bases at V and 5 bases at J, leaving 5 bases unmatched. CDR3 length: 15 residues. Germline values: CDR1 SGHNT, CDR2 YYREEE (reference sequence). The CDR3: CASSTGQGENEKLFF. The CDR3 nucleotides read TGTGCCAGCAGCACCGGACAGGGGGAGAATGAAAAACTGTTTTTT.

The CDR3 bases are TGCGCCAGCACGATAGCTAGCGGTTTCACAGATACGCAGTATTTT. Residues: CASTIASGFTDTQYF. The rearrangement joins TRBV5-1 to TRBJ2-3, with 7 bases lining up with TRBD2. This CDR3 is built from 15 residues. Germline V gene data show CDR1 as SGHRS and CDR2 as YFSETQ. V dropped 6 bases and J dropped 2; count of bases not matched to a gene: 9.

The V gene is TRBV19, the J gene TRBJ2-3; 13 nucleotides line up with TRBD2. The V and J ends lost 4 bases and 5 bases, in that order; junction bases with no gene match: 6. Germline loops: CDR1 LNHDA, CDR2 SQIVND (reference sequence). The CDR3 loop spans 16 amino acids. CDR3 residues: CASSTWTSGSGDTQYF. The CDR3 region has the DNA TGTGCCAGTAGTACCTGGACTAGCGGGAGTGGAGATACGCAGTATTTT.

V gene TRBV6-1 combines with J gene TRBJ1-5; D is ambiguous. The germline CDR1 and CDR2 sequences are MNHNS and SASEGT. Trimming took 6 bases from V and 9 from J, leaving 18 bases between them. The length of the CDR3 is 14 residues. CDR3 protein: CASSALEAPLPQHF. The CDR3 DNA is TGTGCCAGCAGCGCTCTTGAGGCTCCGTTGCCCCAGCATTTT.

About this clone itself: Within the sample, other DNA sequences also encode this same CDR3. The rearrangement joins TRBV18 to TRBJ2-5; D gene uncertain. The ends were cut back, 3 bases at V and 5 bases at J, with 4 bases in the middle. The CDR3 extends over 11 amino acids. CDR1 is KGHSH, CDR2 LQKENI, per germline. The CDR3 sequence: CASSPQETQYF. The CDR3 DNA reads as TGTGCCAGCTCACCGCAGGAGACCCAGTACTTC.

This sequence joins TRBV6-5 and TRBJ1-1; possible D gene TRBD1, 5 bases. From germline, CDR1 is MNHEY and CDR2 SVGAGI. The ends were cut back, 6 bases at V and 1 base at J, with 12 bases in the middle. The CDR3 loop spans 14 amino acids. The chain's CDR3 is CASSTPGENTEAFF. The DNA for the CDR3 is TGTGCCAGCAGCACCCCGGGGGAGAACACTGAAGCTTTCTTT.

V and J are TRBV6-5 and TRBJ2-1, with 10 bases that match TRBD1. CDR3 length: 16 amino acids. V shed 4 bases, J shed 9 bases, and the junction held 12 bases outside the gene matches. The germline CDR1 and CDR2 sequences are MNHEY and SVGAGI. CDR3 nucleotides: TGTGCCAGCAGTTCGGTCGGGACAGGGGTCGCCACTGAGCAGTTCTTC. The encoded protein is CASSSVGTGVATEQFF.

The genes are TRBV5-1 and TRBJ1-2; 8 positions agree with TRBD1. Germline assignment: CDR1 SGHRS and CDR2 YFSETQ. This CDR3 has 17 residues. The J segment lost 7 bases and the V segment lost 2 bases, leaving 16 bases of the junction unmatched. CDR3 amino acids: CASSFPPLDRGGSGYTF. The CDR3, as DNA: TGCGCCAGCAGCTTCCCCCCCCTTGACAGGGGAGGAAGTGGCTACACCTTC.

The chain employs TRBV2 and TRBJ2-3, with 9 bases matching TRBD1. The CDR3 is made up of 16 amino acids. V trimming: 3 bases; J trimming: 0 bases; junction bases outside the gene matches: 4. Germline V gene lookup returns CDR1 SNHLY and CDR2 FYNNEI. The CDR3 is CASSDQTGGSTDTQYF. The CDR3 nucleotides are TGTGCCAGCAGTGACCAGACAGGGGGAAGCACAGATACGCAGTATTTT.

This clone was detected only a few times. The V gene is TRBV4-1, the J gene TRBJ1-4, with D uncertain. V dropped 1 base and J dropped 7 bases, with 16 bases sitting between them. Per germline, CDR1 MGHRA and CDR2 YSYEKL. This CDR3 has 16 residues. The CDR3 DNA reads as TGCGCCAGCAGCCAAGGGGCGCCTTCCGCCCCTGAAAAACTGTTTTTT. This encodes CASSQGAPSAPEKLFF.

V is TRBV6-6 and J is TRBJ1-6, with D possibly being TRBD1 (6 bases). Between the trimmed V and J ends, which lost 5 bases and 7 bases, there was a span of 15 bases. Germline V gene data show CDR1 as MNHNY and CDR2 as SVGAGI (reference sequence). The CDR3 totals 15 residues. The CDR3 region has the DNA TGTGCCAGCAGTCCCTTGGGGGCGAAAAATTCACCCCTCCACTTT. It is translated as CASSPLGAKNSPLHF.

A few counts support this clone. The chain is built from TRBV18 and TRBJ1-1; no reliable D call. CDR1 is KGHSH and CDR2 is LQKENI in the germline V gene. The V and J ends lost 8 bases and 0 bases respectively, with 13 bases between them. The CDR3 runs to 14 residues. The CDR3 sequence: CASVGVGMNTEAFF. The DNA of the CDR3 is TGTGCCAGCGTGGGTGTGGGGATGAACACTGAAGCTTTCTTT.

Only a few counts were recorded for this clone. The V gene is TRBV2, the J gene TRBJ2-1; 15 bases agree with TRBD2. Losses at the gene ends were 5 bases for V and 0 bases for J; bases not matched to a gene: 2. The germline V gene has CDR1 SNHLY and CDR2 FYNNEI. This CDR3 has 17 amino acids. The chain's CDR3 is CASSPGLAGGSYNEQFF. CDR3 DNA sequence: TGTGCCAGCAGTCCGGGACTAGCGGGGGGCTCCTACAATGAGCAGTTCTTC.

This clone was seen a single time. The CDR3 region has the DNA TGTGCCGGTCGGGACAGGGGATATGGCTACACCTTC. Translated, it gives CAGRDRGYGYTF. The rearrangement uses TRBV2 and TRBJ1-2; TRBD1 aligns across 10 bases. This CDR3 comprises 12 residues. After removal of 11 bases from V and 5 bases from J, the junction contained 5 bases not matched to a gene. The germline V gene has CDR1 SNHLY and CDR2 FYNNEI.

The chain combines TRBV2 with TRBJ1-1, with D perhaps matching TRBD1 (6 bases). Germline V lookup: CDR1 SNHLY, CDR2 FYNNEI. This CDR3 region has 13 residues. V lost 1 base, J lost 7 bases, and 10 bases lay in between. CDR3 in amino acids: CASSEETGLEAFF. The CDR3 nucleotides read TGTGCCAGCAGTGAAGAGACAGGCCTTGAAGCTTTCTTT. Using reference TRBV2 and TRBJ1-1 for the parts outside the CDR3, the full variable domain is EPEVTQTPSHQVTQMGQEVILRCVPISNHLYFYWYRQILGQKVEFLVSFYNNEISEKSEIFDDQFSVERPDGSNFTLKIRSTKLEDSAMYFCASSEETGLEAFFGQGTRLTVV.

The V call is TRBV10-3, the J call TRBJ2-2, with 8 bases lining up with TRBD2. CDR3 length equals 13 residues. Germline lookup yields CDR1 ENHRY and CDR2 SYGVKD. The V and J ends lost 11 bases and 1 base, in that order; junction bases with no gene match: 3. The CDR3: CAPLAGNTGELFF. DNA for the CDR3: TGTGCCCCCCTAGCGGGGAACACCGGGGAGCTGTTTTTT.

This rearrangement joins TRBV2 to TRBJ2-1, with TRBD1 as a possible D gene (6 bases). Per the germline V gene, CDR1 is SNHLY and CDR2 is FYNNEI. The CDR3 is made up of 12 amino acids. Deletions cut 4 bases from V and 9 bases from J, with 10 bases between. The CDR3: CASSGGLGEQFF. The DNA for the CDR3 is TGTGCCAGCAGTGGGGGGCTCGGTGAGCAGTTCTTC.

The chain uses TRBV5-1 and TRBJ2-7; no clear D gene. The CDR3 is 14 residues long. Germline V gives CDR1 SGHRS, CDR2 YFSETQ. V was shortened by 3 bases and J by 0 bases, with 10 bases between the two germline ends. Here the CDR3 DNA reads TGCGCCAGCAGCTCCCGAGGTAACTCCTACGAGCAGTACTTC. Protein sequence: CASSSRGNSYEQYF.

The CDR3 nucleotides are TGTGCCAGTAGTCCCCGGGGGGACCTCGGCTCCTACGAGCAGTACTTC. It codes for CASSPRGDLGSYEQYF. The chain joins TRBV19 to TRBJ2-7, with TRBD2 identical over 7 bases. This CDR3 comprises 16 residues. V gave up 5 bases and J gave up 0 bases; unmatched junction bases: 10. CDR1 is LNHDA, CDR2 SQIVND, per germline (reference sequence).

The CDR3 DNA sequence: TGTGCCAGCAGCCAACTAGGCACAGATACGCAGTATTTT. It yields the protein CASSQLGTDTQYF. The genes are TRBV5-6 and TRBJ2-3, with a tentative D call TRBD2 (5 bases). Between the trimmed V and J ends, which lost 4 bases and 1 base, there was a span of 7 bases. Germline loops: CDR1 SGHDT, CDR2 YYEEEE. CDR3 size: 13 residues.

The chain uses TRBV9 and TRBJ1-2; 7 bases match TRBD1. From germline, CDR1 is SGDLS and CDR2 YYNGEE. The CDR3 covers 15 residues. V was clipped by 3 bases and J by 8 bases; unmatched bases: 13. CDR3 coding DNA: TGTGCCAGCAGCGCAAGAGACTTGACAGGGTACGGCTACACCTTC. This gives the protein CASSARDLTGYGYTF.

The V gene is TRBV6-6, the J gene TRBJ2-1; 7 bases align to TRBD2. This CDR3 has 15 amino acids. V lost 0 bases to trimming and J lost 7 bases; unmatched junction nucleotides: 6. CDR1 MNHNY and CDR2 SVGAGI come from the germline V gene (reference sequence). CDR3 nucleotides: TGTGCCAGCAGTTACTCGAGCGGGGAGGTGAATGAGCAGTTCTTC. This codes for CASSYSSGEVNEQFF.

A single count supports this clone. The V and J genes are TRBV15 and TRBJ1-2, with D tentatively TRBD1 (5 bases). This CDR3 has 13 amino acids. V dropped 0 bases and J dropped 8 bases, with 10 bases sitting between them. CDR1 is LNHNV, CDR2 YYDKDF, per germline (reference sequence). Written as DNA, the CDR3 is TGTGCCACCAGCAGAGATCGGGGGGAAGGCTACACCTTC. Translated, it gives CATSRDRGEGYTF. The entire variable domain, with the rest obtained from reference TRBV15 and TRBJ1-2, is as follows: DAMVIQNPRYQVTQFGKPVTLSCSQTLNHNVMYWYQQKSSQAPKLLFHYYDKDFNNEADTPDNFQSRRPNTSFCFLDIRSPGLGDTAMYLCATSRDRGEGYTFGSGTRLTVV.

CDR3 DNA: TGCGCCAGCAGCTTGGAGGGACAGGGGATCGGGGAGCTGTTTTTT. Residues: CASSLEGQGIGELFF. The chain recombines TRBV5-1 with TRBJ2-2; TRBD1 agrees at 10 bases. The CDR3 length is 15 residues. The germline V gene encodes CDR1 SGHRS and CDR2 YFSETQ. With V trimmed by 0 bases and J by 7 bases, 3 bases remained unmatched.

This chain joins TRBV7-9 and TRBJ1-1; D is unclear. V dropped 6 bases and J dropped 1 base, with 9 bases sitting between them. The V gene's germline CDR1 is SEHNR and CDR2 FQNEAQ (reference sequence). The CDR3 has 13 residues. The CDR3 here is CASSSGPNTEAFF. In nucleotides, the CDR3 is TGTGCCAGCAGTAGCGGGCCGAACACTGAAGCTTTCTTT. The whole variable domain, remainder taken from reference TRBV7-9 and TRBJ1-1, is DTGVSQNPRHKITKRGQNVTFRCDPISEHNRLYWYRQTLGQGPEFLTYFQNEAQLEKSRLLSDRFSAERPKGSFSTLEIQRTEQGDSAMYLCASSSGPNTEAFFGQGTRLTVV.

J is TRBJ2-5 and V is TRBV27; the D gene could be TRBD1 or TRBD2 (5 bases each). The CDR3 has 13 amino acids. The V and J ends lost 1 base and 5 bases respectively, with 8 bases between them. Germline CDR1 is MNHEY and CDR2 is SMNVEV (reference sequence). CDR3 amino acids: CASSLFREETQYF. CDR3 sequence (DNA): TGTGCCAGCAGTTTATTCAGGGAGGAGACCCAGTACTTC.

The chain couples TRBV6-5 to TRBJ1-3, with D uncertain. Trimming cost V 0 bases and J 2 bases, with 11 bases left between them. CDR3 length: 16 amino acids. Germline V gene sequence: CDR1 MNHEY, CDR2 SVGAGI. DNA for the CDR3: TGTGCCAGCAGTTACTCACCGGGTGGGGCTGGAAACACCATATATTTT. Its translation: CASSYSPGGAGNTIYF.